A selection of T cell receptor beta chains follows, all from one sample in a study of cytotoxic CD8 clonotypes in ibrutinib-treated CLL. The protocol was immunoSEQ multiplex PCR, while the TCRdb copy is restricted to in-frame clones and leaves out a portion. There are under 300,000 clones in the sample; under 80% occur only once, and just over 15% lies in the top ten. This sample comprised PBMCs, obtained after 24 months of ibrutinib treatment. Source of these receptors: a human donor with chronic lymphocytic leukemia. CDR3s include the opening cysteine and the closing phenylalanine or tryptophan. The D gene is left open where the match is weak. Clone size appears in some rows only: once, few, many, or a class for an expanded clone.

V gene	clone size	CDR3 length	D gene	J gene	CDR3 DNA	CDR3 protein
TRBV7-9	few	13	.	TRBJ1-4	TGTGCCAGCAGCTCTAGGACCCAGGGTGTTCTGTTTTTT	CASSSRTQGVLFF
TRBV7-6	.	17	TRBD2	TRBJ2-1	TGTGCCAGCAGCCAAGCGGGAGGCCAGAGCTCCTACAATGAGCAGTTCTTC	CASSQAGGQSSYNEQFF
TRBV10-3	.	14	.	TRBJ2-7	TGTGCCACAGAGAGCAGGGGCCCCTACGGAGAGCAGTACTTC	CATESRGPYGEQYF
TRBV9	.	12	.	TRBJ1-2	TGTGCCAGCAGCTCAGGACCCTATGGCTACACCTTC	CASSSGPYGYTF
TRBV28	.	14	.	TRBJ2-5	TGTGCCAGCACAAGCTTAGGGGAAGGGGAGACCCAGTACTTC	CASTSLGEGETQYF
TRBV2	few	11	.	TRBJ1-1	TGTGCCAGGGGGGATAGGACTGAAGCTTTCTTT	CARGDRTEAFF
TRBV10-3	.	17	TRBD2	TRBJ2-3	TGTGCCATCAGCCTTAAGGGGGGACTAGCGGACACAGATACGCAGTATTTT	CAISLKGGLADTDTQYF
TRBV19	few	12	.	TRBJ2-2	TGTGCCAGTAGTCCCCGTACCGGGGAGCTGTTTTTT	CASSPRTGELFF
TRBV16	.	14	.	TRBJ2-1	TGTGCCAGCAGCCAATCTAGCGGTAACAATGAGCAGTTCTTC	CASSQSSGNNEQFF
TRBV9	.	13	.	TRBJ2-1	TGTGCCAGCAGCGTAACAGAGAGAGGTGAGCAGTTCTTC	CASSVTERGEQFF
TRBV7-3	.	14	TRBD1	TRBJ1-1	TGTGCCAGCAGCCCGCAGGGGGCGAGGACTGAAGCTTTCTTT	CASSPQGARTEAFF
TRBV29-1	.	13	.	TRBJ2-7	TGCAGCGTTGAGACCCAGGTTTCCAACGAGCAGTACTTC	CSVETQVSNEQYF
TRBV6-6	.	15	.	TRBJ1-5	TGTGCCAGCAGCGCCATAAACAGGAACAATCAGCCCCAGCATTTT	CASSAINRNNQPQHF
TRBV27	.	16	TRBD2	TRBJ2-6	TGTGCCAGCAGTCCCTCGGCGGGGGCTGGGGCCAACGTCCTGACTTTC	CASSPSAGAGANVLTF
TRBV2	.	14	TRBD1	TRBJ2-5	TGTGCCAGCAGTGGGGGGACAGGGGGTGAGACCCAGTACTTC	CASSGGTGGETQYF
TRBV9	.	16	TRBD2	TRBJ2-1	TGTGCCAGCAGTTCTCATCTAGCGGGAGGGAACAGTGAGCAGTTCTTC	CASSSHLAGGNSEQFF
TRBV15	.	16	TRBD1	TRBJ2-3	TGTGCCACCAGCGTGGGACAGACCGTTCCTACAGATACGCAGTATTTT	CATSVGQTVPTDTQYF
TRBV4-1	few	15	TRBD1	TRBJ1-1	TGCGCCAGCAGCCCCGGACAGGGACCTAACACTGAAGCTTTCTTT	CASSPGQGPNTEAFF
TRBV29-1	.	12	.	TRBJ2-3	TGCAGCGTTGCCGGGGACACAGATACGCAGTATTTT	CSVAGDTDTQYF
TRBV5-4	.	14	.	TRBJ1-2	TGTGCCAGCAGCTTGTTAACGGCTGCATATGGCTACACCTTC	CASSLLTAAYGYTF
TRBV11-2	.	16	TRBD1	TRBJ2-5	TGTGCCAGCAGCTTAGTATCCGGACAGGCCCAAGAGACCCAGTACTTC	CASSLVSGQAQETQYF
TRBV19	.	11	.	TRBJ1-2	TGTGCCAGTACCCATGGCTATGGCTACACCTTC	CASTHGYGYTF
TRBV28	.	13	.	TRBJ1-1	TGTGCCAGCAGTTTAGCGTCCACCCTTGAAGCTTTCTTT	CASSLASTLEAFF
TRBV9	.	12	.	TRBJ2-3	TGTGCCAGCAGCGTTGACACAGATACGCAGTATTTT	CASSVDTDTQYF
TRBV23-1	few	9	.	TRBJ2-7	TGCGCCAACCGGGGGGAGCAGTACTTC	CANRGEQYF
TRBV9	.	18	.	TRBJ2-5	TGTGCCAGCAGCGAATCGTCCTGGGTTAGCGATCTGGGAGAGACCCAGTACTTC	CASSESSWVSDLGETQYF
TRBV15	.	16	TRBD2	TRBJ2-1	TGTGCCACCAGCAGGGTAGCGGGAGTTCGTCGCAATGAGCAGTTCTTC	CATSRVAGVRRNEQFF
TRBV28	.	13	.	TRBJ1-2	TGTGCCAGCAGACCCGAGTTGTCCTATGGCTACACCTTC	CASRPELSYGYTF
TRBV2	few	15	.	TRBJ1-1	TGTGCCAGCAGGCGGGGGACCGGACCCCAGCCTGAAGCTTTCTTT	CASRRGTGPQPEAFF
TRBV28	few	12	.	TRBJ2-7	TGTGCCAGCAGTCCCAGCTCCTACGAGCAGTACTTC	CASSPSSYEQYF
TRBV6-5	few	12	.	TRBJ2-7	TGTGCCAGCAGTTACTCCCGAAACGAGCAGTACTTC	CASSYSRNEQYF
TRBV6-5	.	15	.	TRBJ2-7	TGTGCCAGCAGCCGAGGGGTGTACGAGCCAAACGAGCAGTACTTC	CASSRGVYEPNEQYF
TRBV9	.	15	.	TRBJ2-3	TGTGCCAGCAGCGACAGGCCTACTAGCACAGATACGCAGTATTTT	CASSDRPTSTDTQYF
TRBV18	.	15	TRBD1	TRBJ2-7	TGTGCCAGCTCACCCCCGAACAGGGGTTCCTACGAGCAGTACTTC	CASSPPNRGSYEQYF
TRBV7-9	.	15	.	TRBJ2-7	TGTGCCAGCAGCTTATCGGCGGTGAGCTCCTACGAGCAGTACTTC	CASSLSAVSSYEQYF
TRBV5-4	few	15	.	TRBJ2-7	TGTGCCAGCAGCTTGTGGGCTAGTGCGCTCTACGAGCAGTACTTC	CASSLWASALYEQYF
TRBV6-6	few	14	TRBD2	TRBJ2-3	TGTGCCAGCAAGGCGGGAGGGCCGCTAGATACGCAGTATTTT	CASKAGGPLDTQYF
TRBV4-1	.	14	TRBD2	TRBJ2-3	TGCGCCAGCAGCCAGGAGGCTAGCGGGGGTACGCAGTATTTT	CASSQEASGGTQYF
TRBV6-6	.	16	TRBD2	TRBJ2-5	TGTGCCAGCATTCGCGCAGGCGGGACTAGTAGAGAGACCCAGTACTTC	CASIRAGGTSRETQYF
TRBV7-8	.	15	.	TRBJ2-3	TGTGCCAGCAGCTTAAGAGGCGGGGCGAAAGATACGCAGTATTTT	CASSLRGGAKDTQYF
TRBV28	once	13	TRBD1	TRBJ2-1	TGTGCCAGCAGTCTACACGGACAGGGTTCGGTGCTCTTC	CASSLHGQGSVLF
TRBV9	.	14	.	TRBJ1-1	TGTGCCAGCAGCGTAGCTGTCCAAGGCACTGAAGCTTTCTTT	CASSVAVQGTEAFF
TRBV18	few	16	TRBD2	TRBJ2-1	TGTGCCAGCTCACCACCGGTCGCGGGAGCGGCCAATGAGCAGTTCTTC	CASSPPVAGAANEQFF
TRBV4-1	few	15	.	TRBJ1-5	TGCGCCAGCAGCCATGACATCGGGGGCAATCAGCCCCAGCATTTT	CASSHDIGGNQPQHF
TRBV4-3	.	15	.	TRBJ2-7	TGCGCCAGCAGCCAAGAGGAACTTTCCACCTACGAGCAGTACTTC	CASSQEELSTYEQYF
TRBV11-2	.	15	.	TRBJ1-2	TGTGCCAGCAGCACCCGATTCGATCTTCCAGAGGGCTACACCTTC	CASSTRFDLPEGYTF
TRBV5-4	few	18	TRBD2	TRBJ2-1	TGTGCCAGCAGCTTGGAGGTCGTGGGACTAGCGGGAGGAAATGAGCAGTTCTTC	CASSLEVVGLAGGNEQFF
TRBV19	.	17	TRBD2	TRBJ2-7	TGTGCCAGTAGTTTTTATGGGGTCGCGGGAGAGGCCTACGAGCAGTACTTC	CASSFYGVAGEAYEQYF
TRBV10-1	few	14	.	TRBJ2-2	TGCGCCAGCAGTGAGCAATCGGGGCCCGGGGAGCTGTTTTTT	CASSEQSGPGELFF
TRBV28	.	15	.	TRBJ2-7	TGTGCCAGCAGTTTCCCGTACTCCACGGGTCGTGAGCAGTACTTC	CASSFPYSTGREQYF
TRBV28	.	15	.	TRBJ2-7	TGTGCCAGCAGTTTACAGACCCACCTCTCCTACGAGCAGTACTTC	CASSLQTHLSYEQYF
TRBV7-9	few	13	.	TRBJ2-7	TGTGCCAGCATAGGGACTCCAGCCTACGAGCAGTACTTC	CASIGTPAYEQYF
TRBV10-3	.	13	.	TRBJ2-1	TGTGCCATCAGTGGTACGGGTGGCAGTCGGCAGTTCTTC	CAISGTGGSRQFF
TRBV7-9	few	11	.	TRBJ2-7	TGTGCCAGCAGCGGCTCCTACGAGCAGTACTTC	CASSGSYEQYF
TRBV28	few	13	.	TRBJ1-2	TGTGCCACCCAGGACCCATCGAGCCGTGGCTACACCTTC	CATQDPSSRGYTF